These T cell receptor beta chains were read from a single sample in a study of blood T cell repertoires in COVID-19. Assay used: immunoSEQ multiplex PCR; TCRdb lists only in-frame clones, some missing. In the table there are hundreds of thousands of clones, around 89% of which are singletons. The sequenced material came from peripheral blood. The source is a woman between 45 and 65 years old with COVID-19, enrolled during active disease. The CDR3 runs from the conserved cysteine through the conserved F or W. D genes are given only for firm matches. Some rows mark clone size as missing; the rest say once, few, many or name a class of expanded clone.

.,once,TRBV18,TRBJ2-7,TGTGCCAGCTCACCACCCTATAACTCCTACGAGCAGTACTTC,CASSPPYNSYEQYF
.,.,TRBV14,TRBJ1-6,TGTGCCAGCACTCCAGGGCTTAATTCACCCCTCCACTTT,CASTPGLNSPLHF
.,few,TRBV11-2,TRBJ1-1,TGTGCCAGCAGCTTACAGGGAAACACTGAAGCTTTCTTT,CASSLQGNTEAFF
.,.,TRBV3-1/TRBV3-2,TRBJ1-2,TGTGCCAGCAGCGACATGGCTTTGGGCTATGGCTACACCTTC,CASSDMALGYGYTF
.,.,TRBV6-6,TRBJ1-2,TGTGCCAGCAGTTACCTAGCTAACTATGGCTACACCTTC,CASSYLANYGYTF
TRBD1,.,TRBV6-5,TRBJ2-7,TGTGCCAGCAGTCCTGGGACAGAGTACGAGCAGTACTTC,CASSPGTEYEQYF
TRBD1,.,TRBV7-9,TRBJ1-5,TGTGCCAGCAGCTTAGGAGGACAGGGGGCGGGTCAGCCCCAGCATTTT,CASSLGGQGAGQPQHF
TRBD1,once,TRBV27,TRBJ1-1,TGTGCCAGCAGCCCGGGGACAGGGCCTGTGGGGACTGAAGCTTTCTTT,CASSPGTGPVGTEAFF
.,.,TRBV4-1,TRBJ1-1,TGCGCCAGCAGCCACTCGGGGGGGAACACTGAAGCTTTCTTT,CASSHSGGNTEAFF
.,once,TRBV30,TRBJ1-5,TGTGCCTGGGGCAGGAGGGGCGATCAGCCCCAGCATTTT,CAWGRRGDQPQHF
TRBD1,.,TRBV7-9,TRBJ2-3,TGTGCCAGCAGCTTACGGACAGGGGGCACAGATACGCAGTATTTT,CASSLRTGGTDTQYF
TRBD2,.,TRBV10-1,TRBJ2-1,TGCGCCAGCAGTCGGCGGGGGTCTCCTAATGAGCAGTTCTTC,CASSRRGSPNEQFF
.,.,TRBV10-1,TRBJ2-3,TGCGCCAGCAGTGAGGCCCGGCGGGCAGGCACAGATACGCAGTATTTT,CASSEARRAGTDTQYF
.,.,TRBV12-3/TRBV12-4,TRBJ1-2,TGTGCCAGCAGTTCTGACATAAACTATGGCTACACCTTC,CASSSDINYGYTF
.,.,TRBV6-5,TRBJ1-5,TGTGCCAGCAGGGCGGGGGCTAGCAATCAGCCCCAGCATTTT,CASRAGASNQPQHF
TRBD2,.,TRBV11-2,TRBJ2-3,TGTGCCAGCTGTAGACTAGCGGGTACAGATACGCAGTATTTT,CASCRLAGTDTQYF
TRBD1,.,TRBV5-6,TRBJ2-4,TGTGCCAGCAGCTTCCCAGACAGGGCAGCCAAAAACATTCAGTACTTC,CASSFPDRAAKNIQYF
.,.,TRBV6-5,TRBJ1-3,TGTGCCAGCTTCAAGGCAGGGAGGATATATTTT,CASFKAGRIYF
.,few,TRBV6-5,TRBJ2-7,TGTGCCAGCAGCCTAACAGTAGCCTACGAGCAGTACTTC,CASSLTVAYEQYF
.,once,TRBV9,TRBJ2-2,TGTGCCAGCAGCGTAGAGACAGTCGGCGGGGAGCTGTTTTTT,CASSVETVGGELFF
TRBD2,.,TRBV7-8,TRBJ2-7,TGTGCCAGCAGCGACGGGAGCGGGGGGGTGACCTACGAGCAGTACTTC,CASSDGSGGVTYEQYF
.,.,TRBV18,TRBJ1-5,TGTGCCAGCTCACCCCGCGGGGAGGATCAGCCCCAGCATTTT,CASSPRGEDQPQHF
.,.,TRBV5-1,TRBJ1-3,TGCGCCAGCAGCTTCGGGGACACCATATATTTT,CASSFGDTIYF
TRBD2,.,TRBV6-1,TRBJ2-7,TGTGCCAGCAGTGAGGGAAGCGGGGGCCTTTACGAGCAGTACTTC,CASSEGSGGLYEQYF
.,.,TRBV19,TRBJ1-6,TGTGCCAGTACGCCCGACCCCAGGCGTGGCAATTCACCCCTCCACTTT,CASTPDPRRGNSPLHF
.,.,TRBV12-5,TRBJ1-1,TGTGCTAGTGGGCGAGGGGAGGGGGAGACTGAAGCTTTCTTT,CASGRGEGETEAFF
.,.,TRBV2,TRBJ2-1,TGTGCCAGCAGTGACGGGTCCTCTACAAATGAGCAGTTCTTC,CASSDGSSTNEQFF
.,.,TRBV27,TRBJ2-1,TGTGCCAGCAGGACGGGACTCCACAATGAGCAGTTCTTC,CASRTGLHNEQFF
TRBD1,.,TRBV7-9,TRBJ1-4,TGTGCCAGCAGCCCGGCAAGACAGGGGGCTAATGAAAAACTGTTTTTT,CASSPARQGANEKLFF
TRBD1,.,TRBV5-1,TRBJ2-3,TGCGCCAGCAGCGGACAGGGGACCGGGGCAGATACGCAGTATTTT,CASSGQGTGADTQYF
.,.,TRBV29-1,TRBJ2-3,TGCAGCATATATCAGATTTCCACAGATACGCAGTATTTT,CSIYQISTDTQYF
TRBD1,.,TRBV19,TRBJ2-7,TGTGCCAGTACCCTTGGAGACAGGGGCCACGAGCAGTACTTC,CASTLGDRGHEQYF
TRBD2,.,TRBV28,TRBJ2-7,TGTGCCAGCAGGTCCCGGACTAGCTTCTACGAGCAGTACTTC,CASRSRTSFYEQYF
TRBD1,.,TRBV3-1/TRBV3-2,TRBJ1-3,TGTGCCAGCAGCCAGGACCGGACAGGAGGAAACACCATATATTTT,CASSQDRTGGNTIYF
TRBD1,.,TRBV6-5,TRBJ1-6,TGTGCCATCAGACAGGGGGCGCATAATTCACCCCTCCACTTT,CAIRQGAHNSPLHF
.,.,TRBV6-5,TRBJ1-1,TGTGCCAGCAGCTCAAGGGGGTCCACTGAAGCTTTCTTT,CASSSRGSTEAFF
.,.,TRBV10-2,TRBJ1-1,TGCGCTACAGGCACCAACACTGAAGCTTTCTTT,CATGTNTEAFF
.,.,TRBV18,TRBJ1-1,TGTGCCAGCTCACCCGGGGGGTGGGGCACTGAAGCTTTCTTT,CASSPGGWGTEAFF
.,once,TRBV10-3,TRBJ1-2,TGTGCCATCAGGGAGGGTAGTACTAGCTATGGCTACACCTTC,CAIREGSTSYGYTF
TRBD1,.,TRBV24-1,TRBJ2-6,TGTGCCACCAGTGACGGACAGGGGGACGGGGCCAACGTCCTGACTTTC,CATSDGQGDGANVLTF
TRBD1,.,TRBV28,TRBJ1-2,TGTGCCAGCAACCCGACAGGGTATAATGGAGGCTACACCTTC,CASNPTGYNGGYTF
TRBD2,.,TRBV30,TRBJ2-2,TGTGCCTGGAGTCCGGGACTAGCGGGGACCGGGGAGCTGTTTTTT,CAWSPGLAGTGELFF
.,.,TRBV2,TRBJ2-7,TGTGCCAGCAGCCCGGGGTACGAGCAGTACTTC,CASSPGYEQYF
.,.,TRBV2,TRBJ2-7,TGTGCCAGCAGGCCGGGGGAGGCCGAGCAGTACTTC,CASRPGEAEQYF
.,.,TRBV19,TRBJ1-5,TGTGCCAGTGCCGATCAGGGAGGACAGCCCCAGCATTTT,CASADQGGQPQHF
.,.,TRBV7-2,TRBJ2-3,TGTGCCAGCAGCCCGGGGACTTCGGATACGCAGTATTTT,CASSPGTSDTQYF
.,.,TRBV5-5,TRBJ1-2,TGTGCCAGCAGCTTAAGTTCCCTCTATAGCTACACCTTC,CASSLSSLYSYTF
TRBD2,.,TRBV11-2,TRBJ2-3,TGTGCCAGCAGCAAGACACTAGCGGGGTTGGCCGCAGATACGCAGTATTTT,CASSKTLAGLAADTQYF
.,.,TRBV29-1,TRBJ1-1,TGCAGCGTTTCGACGGGGAGGCCTCGGGGCACTGAAGCTTTCTTT,CSVSTGRPRGTEAFF
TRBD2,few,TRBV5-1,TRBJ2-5,TGCGCCAGCACAACCGGAAGCGGGGGAGGAGAGACCCAGTACTTC,CASTTGSGGGETQYF
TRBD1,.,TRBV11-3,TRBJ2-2,TGTGCCAGCAGCTCACAGGGGTCAGGCAACACCGGGGAGCTGTTTTTT,CASSSQGSGNTGELFF
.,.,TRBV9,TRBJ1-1,TGTGCCAGCAGCTTGGGTACTGGCGGTTGGGCTTTCTTT,CASSLGTGGWAFF
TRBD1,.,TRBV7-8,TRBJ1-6,TGTGCCAGCAGCTTAGCCGACAGGGGAAGGGCCCTCCACTTT,CASSLADRGRALHF
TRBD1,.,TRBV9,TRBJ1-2,TGTGCCAGCAGCACCCTCGGGACAGGGAACTATGGCTACACCTTC,CASSTLGTGNYGYTF
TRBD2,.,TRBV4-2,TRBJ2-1,TGTGCCAGCAGCCGTGGGACTAGCGGGGGGCTAGCGGGGGATGAGCAGTTCTTC,CASSRGTSGGLAGDEQFF
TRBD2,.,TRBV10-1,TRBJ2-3,TGCGCCACTTCCAGCGGGGGCACAGATACGCAGTATTTT,CATSSGGTDTQYF
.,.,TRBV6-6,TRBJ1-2,TGTGCCAGCTCACCCAGGGAGGCAGAGGGCTACACCTTC,CASSPREAEGYTF